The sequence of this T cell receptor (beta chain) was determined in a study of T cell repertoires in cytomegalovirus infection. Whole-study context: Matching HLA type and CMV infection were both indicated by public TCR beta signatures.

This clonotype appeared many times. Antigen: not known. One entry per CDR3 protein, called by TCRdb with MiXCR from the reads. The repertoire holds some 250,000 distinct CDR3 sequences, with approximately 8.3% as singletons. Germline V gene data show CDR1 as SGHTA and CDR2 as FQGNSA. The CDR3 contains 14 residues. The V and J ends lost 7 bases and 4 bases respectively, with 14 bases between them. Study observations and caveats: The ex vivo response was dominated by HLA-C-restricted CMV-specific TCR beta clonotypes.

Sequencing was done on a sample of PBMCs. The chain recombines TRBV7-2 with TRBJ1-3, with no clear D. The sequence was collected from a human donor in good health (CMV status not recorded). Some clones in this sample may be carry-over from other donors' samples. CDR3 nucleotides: TGTGCCAGCACGTATTCGGGCCCAGGAAACACCATATATTTT. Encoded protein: CASTYSGPGNTIYF.